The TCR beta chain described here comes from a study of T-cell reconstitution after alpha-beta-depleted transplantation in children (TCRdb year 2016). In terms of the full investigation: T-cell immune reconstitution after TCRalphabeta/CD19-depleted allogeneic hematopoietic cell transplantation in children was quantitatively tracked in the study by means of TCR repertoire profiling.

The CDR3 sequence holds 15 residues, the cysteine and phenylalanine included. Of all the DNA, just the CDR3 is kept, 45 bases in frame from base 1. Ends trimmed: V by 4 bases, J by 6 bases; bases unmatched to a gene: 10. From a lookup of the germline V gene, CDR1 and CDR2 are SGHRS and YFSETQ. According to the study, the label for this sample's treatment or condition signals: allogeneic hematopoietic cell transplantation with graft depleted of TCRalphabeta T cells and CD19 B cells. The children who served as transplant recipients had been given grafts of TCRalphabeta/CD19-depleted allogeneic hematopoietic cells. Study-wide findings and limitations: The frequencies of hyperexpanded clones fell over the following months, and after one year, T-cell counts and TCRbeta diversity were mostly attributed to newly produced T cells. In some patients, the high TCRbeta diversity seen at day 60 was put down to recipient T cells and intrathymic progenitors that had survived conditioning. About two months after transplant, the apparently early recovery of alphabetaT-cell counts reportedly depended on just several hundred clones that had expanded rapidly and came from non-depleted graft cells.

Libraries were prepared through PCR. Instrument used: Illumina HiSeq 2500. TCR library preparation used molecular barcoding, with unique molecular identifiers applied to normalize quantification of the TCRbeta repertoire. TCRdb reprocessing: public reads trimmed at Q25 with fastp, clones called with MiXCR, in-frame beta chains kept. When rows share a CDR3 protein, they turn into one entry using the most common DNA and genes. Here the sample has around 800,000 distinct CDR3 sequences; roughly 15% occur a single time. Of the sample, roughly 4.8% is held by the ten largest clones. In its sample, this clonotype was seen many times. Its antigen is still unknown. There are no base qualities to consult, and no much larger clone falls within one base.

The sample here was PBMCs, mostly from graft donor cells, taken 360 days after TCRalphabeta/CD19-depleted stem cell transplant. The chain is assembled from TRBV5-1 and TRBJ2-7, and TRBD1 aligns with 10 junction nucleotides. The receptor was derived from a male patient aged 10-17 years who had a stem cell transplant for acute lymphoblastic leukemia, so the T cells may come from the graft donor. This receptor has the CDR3 CASSNYRDRGGEQYF. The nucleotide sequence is TGCGCCAGCAGCAACTACCGGGACAGGGGCGGCGAGCAGTACTTC.